A single sample gave rise to the 24 T cell receptor beta chains below, sequenced in a study of blood T cell repertoires in COVID-19. The assay was immunoSEQ multiplex PCR, and TCRdb's table has in-frame clones only and misses some. The sample shows roughly 500,000 clones, 80% to 90% of them seen only once. Sequenced: peripheral blood. These receptors all stem from a human donor in a cohort sampled during active COVID-19.

The V gene is TRBV7-9, the J gene TRBJ1-1; D is ambiguous. V shed 1 base and J shed 1 base, with 7 bases lying between them. This CDR3 is 14 amino acids long. Germline CDR1 reads SEHNR; CDR2 reads FQNEAQ (reference sequence). The CDR3 reads CASSLVGKNTEAFF. In DNA form, the CDR3 reads TGTGCCAGCAGCTTAGTCGGGAAGAACACTGAAGCTTTCTTT.

V is TRBV3-1 (or the pseudogene TRBV3-2) and J is TRBJ1-1; possibly TRBD1 for D (5 bases). The length of the CDR3 is 14 residues. The V gene's germline CDR1 is LGHDT and CDR2 YNNKEL (reference sequence). The V end lost 2 bases, the J end lost 5 bases, and 12 bases lay between the germline ends. The CDR3 is CASSQRGGDTEAFF. CDR3 coding DNA: TGTGCCAGCAGCCAAAGGGGTGGCGATACTGAAGCTTTCTTT.

The genes are TRBV19 and TRBJ1-3, with D uncertain. This CDR3 spans 14 amino acids. V gave up 6 bases and J gave up 0 bases, with 9 bases separating them. The V gene's germline CDR1 is LNHDA and CDR2 SQIVND (reference sequence). The CDR3 region is CASSVLSSGNTIYF. The CDR3 nucleotides read TGTGCCAGTAGCGTATTATCCTCTGGAAACACCATATATTTT.

The rearrangement links TRBV5-1 to TRBJ2-1; 7 bases are shared with TRBD2. V lost 2 bases to trimming and J lost 4 bases; unmatched junction nucleotides: 6. Germline CDR1 reads SGHRS; CDR2 reads YFSETQ. The length of the CDR3 is 15 residues. The CDR3 protein is CASSFGGSRYNEQFF. CDR3 in DNA: TGCGCCAGCAGCTTCGGCGGGAGTCGGTACAATGAGCAGTTCTTC.

This sequence joins TRBV2 and TRBJ1-6, with 7 bases lining up with TRBD1. The length of the CDR3 is 17 residues. In germline, CDR1 is SNHLY, CDR2 FYNNEI. Trimming cost V 6 bases and J 0 bases; bases outside gene matches: 8. The CDR3: CASREDRSSSYNSPLHF. CDR3 DNA sequence: TGTGCCAGCAGGGAGGACAGGAGTAGCTCCTATAATTCACCCCTCCACTTT.

V gene TRBV30 combines with J gene TRBJ2-3, with a tentative D call TRBD2 (6 bases). Trimming cost V 0 bases and J 1 base, with 11 bases left between them. The CDR3 consists of 15 residues. Germline loops: CDR1 GTSNPN, CDR2 SVGIG (reference sequence). CDR3 residues: CAWSVRWGGTDTQYF. The CDR3 region has the DNA TGTGCCTGGAGTGTACGGTGGGGGGGCACAGATACGCAGTATTTT.

V and J are TRBV10-3 and TRBJ2-5; the match to TRBD2 covers 9 bases. The CDR3 contains 15 residues. CDR1 and CDR2 (germline): ENHRY, SYGVKD. The J segment lost 4 bases and the V segment lost 7 bases, leaving 10 bases of the junction unmatched. The CDR3 DNA reads as TGTGCCATCAAGGAAGCGGGAGGCGTACCAGAGACCCAGTACTTC. Amino acids: CAIKEAGGVPETQYF.

The V gene is TRBV19, the J gene TRBJ2-7, with a weak D call TRBD1 (6 bases). V was pared by 3 bases and J by 7 bases, with 16 bases between. The CDR3 loop spans 14 amino acids. Germline V gene data show CDR1 as LNHDA and CDR2 as SQIVND (reference sequence). CDR3 in amino acids: CASSMGQGLSEQYF. The CDR3 DNA is TGTGCCAGTAGTATGGGCCAGGGGTTAAGTGAGCAGTACTTC.

V usage is TRBV6-2 or TRBV6-3 and J usage is TRBJ1-1; 8 bases fit TRBD1. Germline V lookup: CDR1 MNHEY, CDR2 SVGEGT. V was clipped by 3 bases and J by 4 bases; unmatched bases: 4. The CDR3 consists of 14 residues. The CDR3 DNA sequence: TGTGCCAGCAGTTATGCGACAGGGGTCACTGAAGCTTTCTTT. It is translated as CASSYATGVTEAFF.

This chain connects TRBV24-1 to TRBJ2-1; TRBD2 is a possible D gene (6 bases). CDR1 is KGHDR and CDR2 is SFDVKD in the germline V gene. The V gene lost 6 bases and the J gene lost 9 bases, with 14 bases spanning the gap. This CDR3 contains 13 residues. The chain's CDR3 is CATSQFRGGEQFF. The CDR3 DNA sequence: TGTGCCACCAGTCAGTTCCGGGGAGGTGAGCAGTTCTTC.

The V call is TRBV11-2, the J call TRBJ2-7; 7 bases line up with TRBD1. J gave up 5 bases and V 5 bases, and 9 bases lay outside the gene matches. Germline-derived CDR1 and CDR2 are SGHAT and FQNNGV. The CDR3 totals 14 residues. CDR3 residues: CASSRVWQGDEQYF. The CDR3 nucleotides are TGTGCCAGCAGCCGTGTGTGGCAGGGGGACGAGCAGTACTTC.

V is TRBV7-3 and J is TRBJ2-3, with a tentative D call TRBD1 (5 bases). Germline CDR1 is SGHTA and CDR2 is FQGTGA. The CDR3 is made up of 15 amino acids. V lost 2 bases and J 3 bases, leaving 12 bases between the germline ends. Here the CDR3 DNA reads TGTGCCAGCAGCTTATCGGCAGGGTTGACAGATACGCAGTATTTT. Protein product: CASSLSAGLTDTQYF.

This chain connects TRBV12-3 or TRBV12-4 to TRBJ1-1, with D maybe TRBD1 (5 bases). This CDR3 has 13 residues. Trimming took off 3 bases at V and 3 bases at J, with 8 bases between the two ends. The CDR3 is CASSFDRYTEAFF. Here the CDR3 DNA reads TGTGCCAGCAGTTTCGACAGATACACTGAAGCTTTCTTT.

J is TRBJ1-1 and V is TRBV27; tentatively, D is TRBD1 (6 bases). Trimming removed 1 base from V and 1 base from J, with 13 bases in between. Germline V gives CDR1 MNHEY, CDR2 SMNVEV (reference sequence). The CDR3 length is 16 residues. The CDR3: CASSLLGAGQNTEAFF. The CDR3 DNA reads as TGTGCCAGCAGTTTATTGGGGGCAGGGCAGAACACTGAAGCTTTCTTT.

This clone was counted a single time. The same CDR3 arises from other DNA sequences in this sample as well. This chain connects TRBV18 to TRBJ2-7; maybe TRBD1 (6 bases). The CDR3 has 14 amino acids. Germline-derived CDR1 and CDR2 are KGHSH and LQKENI. With 3 bases removed from V and 2 bases from J, the gap between germline ends came to 11 bases. The CDR3 sequence is CASSPQGGAYEQYF. The CDR3 DNA sequence: TGTGCCAGCTCACCGCAAGGGGGTGCCTACGAGCAGTACTTC.

With respect to this clone: The DNA is left out, because the CDR3 cannot be placed on it with certainty; the CDR3 is given as TCRdb lists it. The V gene is TRBV30, the J gene TRBJ2-5; the D call TRBD1 from the table was never checked on the DNA. From its first to its last residue, the CDR3 has 15 amino acids. Germline CDR1 and CDR2: GTSNPN and SVGIG (reference sequence). The CDR3 reads CAWSFFGQGTETQYF.

V gene TRBV14 combines with J gene TRBJ1-1, with a tentative D call TRBD1 (6 bases). This CDR3 region has 17 residues. V was shortened by 0 bases and J by 6 bases, with 20 bases between the two germline ends. Germline assignment: CDR1 SGHDN and CDR2 FVKESK. CDR3 loop: CASSQEWGRINLAEAFF. The CDR3 DNA reads as TGTGCCAGCAGCCAAGAGTGGGGGCGGATCAACTTGGCTGAAGCTTTCTTT.

The CDR3 bases are TGTGCCATCACCGAACGACAGGGGGCGACTATCTATGGCTACACCTTC. Protein: CAITERQGATIYGYTF. The chain carries TRBV10-3 and TRBJ1-2, with 10 bases fitting TRBD1. The germline V gene encodes CDR1 ENHRY and CDR2 SYGVKD. The CDR3 is made up of 16 amino acids. Unmatched junction bases numbered 12, after V lost 7 bases and J lost 4 bases.

This chain connects TRBV4-3 to TRBJ2-1; TRBD2 matches at 8 bases. Germline V gives CDR1 LGHNA, CDR2 YSLEER. This CDR3 has 18 amino acids. V was pared by 0 bases and J by 2 bases, with 9 bases of the junction left unmatched. DNA of the CDR3: TGCGCCAGCAGCCAAGAATGGGAGCGGGAGTCGGCCTACAATGAGCAGTTCTTC. It encodes CASSQEWERESAYNEQFF.

The chain has TRBV28 and TRBJ1-6, with 10 bases that match TRBD1. The germline V gene encodes CDR1 MDHEN and CDR2 SYDVKM. CDR3 length equals 16 residues. Trimming at V came to 4 bases and at J to 8 bases, leaving 8 bases not matched to a gene. CDR3 residues: CASSSLGDRGDSPLHF. The CDR3, as DNA: TGTGCCAGCAGTTCGCTTGGGGACAGGGGAGATTCACCCCTCCACTTT. The whole variable domain, filled in from reference TRBV28 and TRBJ1-6, reads DVKVTQSSRYLVKRTGEKVFLECVQDMDHENMFWYRQDPGLGLRLIYFSYDVKMKEKGDIPEGYSVSREKKERFSLILESASTNQTSMYLCASSSLGDRGDSPLHFGNGTRLTVT.

The V gene is TRBV29-1, the J gene TRBJ1-1; D remains unclear. CDR1 is SQVTM, CDR2 ANQGSEA, per germline. Trimming removed 0 bases at V and 2 bases at J, with 7 bases between. CDR3 length equals 13 residues. The CDR3 DNA sequence: TGCAGCGTTGAAGAAACGGTAAACACTGAAGCTTTCTTT. Translated: CSVEETVNTEAFF.

The CDR3 coding sequence is TGTGCCACCAGCCTCACAGGGGGCAACGGCTACAATGAGCAGTTCTTC. It codes for CATSLTGGNGYNEQFF. This chain uses TRBV15 with TRBJ2-1; 9 bases align to TRBD1. The V and J ends lost 5 bases and 3 bases, in that order; junction bases with no gene match: 8. CDR1 and CDR2 from the germline V gene are LNHNV and YYDKDF (reference sequence). This CDR3 region has 16 residues.

This clone appeared a single time. The CDR3 bases are TGTGCCAGCAGGACACCGGGACAGGGTTCCGAGACCCAGTACTTC. Translating gives CASRTPGQGSETQYF. This sequence joins TRBV11-2 and TRBJ2-5; 9 nucleotides align to TRBD1. V dropped 6 bases and J dropped 5; count of bases not matched to a gene: 10. Germline CDR1 SGHAT, CDR2 FQNNGV. The CDR3 totals 15 residues.

The rearrangement joins TRBV5-1 to TRBJ2-2; 9 bases line up with TRBD1. The CDR3 extends over 15 amino acids. V was pared by 7 bases and J by 4 bases, with 8 bases of the junction left unmatched. Germline V CDR1 and CDR2: SGHRS, YFSETQ. The chain's CDR3 is CASLTGGDPTGELFF. The CDR3 bases are TGCGCCAGCCTAACAGGGGGCGACCCCACCGGGGAGCTGTTTTTT.